Here is one T cell receptor beta chain with its context. The antigen is not known. PCR involved 60 Vbeta and 13 Jbeta primers. TCRdb's copy holds only in-frame clones and misses some; the assay was immunoSEQ multiplex PCR. The sample lists roughly 120,000 clones, about 81% occurring once. This CDR3 is built from 14 residues. V lost 7 bases to trimming and J lost 2 bases, with 15 bases between them. Germline V gene sequence: CDR1 MNHNS, CDR2 SASEGT. This specimen comes from a study of cytomegalovirus exposure and HLA in healthy donors. General study points: TCR beta V- and J-gene trimming was later associated with a missense DCLRE1C variant. While the bulk of TCR sequences proved rare, some public TCRs turned up in many donors. There were 150 to 200 TCR beta chains listed as cytomegalovirus-associated. The HLA-A and HLA-B alleles of most subjects were reportedly predicted accurately from TCR beta sequences.

The chain carries TRBV6-1 and TRBJ2-7; D is uncertain. Sequencing was carried out using PBMCs. This sequence originates from a woman in her twenties or thirties in good health and CMV-seronegative. The chain's CDR3 is CASKNDGLPYEQYF. As DNA, the CDR3 is TGTGCCAGCAAGAACGACGGGTTGCCCTACGAGCAGTACTTC.